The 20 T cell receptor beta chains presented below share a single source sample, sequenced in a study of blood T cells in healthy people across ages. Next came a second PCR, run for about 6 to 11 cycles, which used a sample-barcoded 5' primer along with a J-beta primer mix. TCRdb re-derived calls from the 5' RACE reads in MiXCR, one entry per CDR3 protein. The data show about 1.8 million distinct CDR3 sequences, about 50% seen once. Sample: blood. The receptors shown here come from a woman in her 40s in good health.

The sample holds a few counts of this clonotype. DNA of the CDR3: TGCAGTGCTAGAGAGGGAGTCCTTGAAGCTTTCTTT. Translated: CSAREGVLEAFF. This sequence joins TRBV20-1 and TRBJ1-1; no reliable D call. V lost 0 bases, J lost 7 bases, and 9 bases lay in between. The length of the CDR3 is 12 residues. Germline values: CDR1 DFQATT, CDR2 SNEGSKA (reference sequence).

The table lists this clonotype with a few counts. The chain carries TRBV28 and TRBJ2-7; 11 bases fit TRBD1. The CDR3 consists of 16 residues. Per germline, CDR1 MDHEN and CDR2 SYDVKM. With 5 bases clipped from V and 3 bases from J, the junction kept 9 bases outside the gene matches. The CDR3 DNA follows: TGTGCCAGCAGTCCCCCGGCGGGACAGGGGGGCTACGAGCAGTACTTC. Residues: CASSPPAGQGGYEQYF.

This CDR3 is CASSVAGHATDTQYF. CDR3 nucleotide sequence: TGTGCCAGCAGCGTAGCGGGGCACGCCACAGATACGCAGTATTTT. The chain joins TRBV9 to TRBJ2-3; perhaps D is TRBD1 or TRBD2 (5 bases each). From germline, CDR1 is SGDLS and CDR2 YYNGEE. The V and J ends lost 0 bases and 2 bases respectively, with 10 bases between them. The CDR3 runs to 15 residues.

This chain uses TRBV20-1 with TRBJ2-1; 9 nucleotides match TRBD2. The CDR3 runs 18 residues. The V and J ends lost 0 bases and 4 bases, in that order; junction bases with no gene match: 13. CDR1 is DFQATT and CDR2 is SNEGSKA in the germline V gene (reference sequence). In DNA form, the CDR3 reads TGCAGTGCTAGAGATTCGGGCGGGGGGGACTCGAGGTACAATGAGCAGTTCTTC. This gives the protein CSARDSGGGDSRYNEQFF.

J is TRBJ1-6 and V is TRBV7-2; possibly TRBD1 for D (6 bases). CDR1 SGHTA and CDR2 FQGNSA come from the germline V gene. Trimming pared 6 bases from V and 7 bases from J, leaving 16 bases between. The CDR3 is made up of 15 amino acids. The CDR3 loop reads CASSSQTGINSPLHF. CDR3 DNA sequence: TGTGCCAGCAGTTCGCAGACAGGCATCAATTCACCCCTCCACTTT.

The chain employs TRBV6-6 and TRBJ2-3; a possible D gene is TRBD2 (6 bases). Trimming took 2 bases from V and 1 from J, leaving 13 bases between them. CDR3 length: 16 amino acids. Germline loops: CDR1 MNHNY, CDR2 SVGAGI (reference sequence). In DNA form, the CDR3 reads TGTGCCAGCAGTTACCGACCGGGAGCTGGCACAGATACGCAGTATTTT. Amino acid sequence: CASSYRPGAGTDTQYF.

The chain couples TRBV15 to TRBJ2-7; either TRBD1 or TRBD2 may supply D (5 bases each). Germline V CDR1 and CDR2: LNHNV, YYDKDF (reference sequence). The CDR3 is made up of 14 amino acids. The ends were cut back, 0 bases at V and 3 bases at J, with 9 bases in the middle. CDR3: CATSRDEGLYEQYF. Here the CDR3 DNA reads TGTGCCACCAGCAGAGACGAGGGGCTCTACGAGCAGTACTTC.

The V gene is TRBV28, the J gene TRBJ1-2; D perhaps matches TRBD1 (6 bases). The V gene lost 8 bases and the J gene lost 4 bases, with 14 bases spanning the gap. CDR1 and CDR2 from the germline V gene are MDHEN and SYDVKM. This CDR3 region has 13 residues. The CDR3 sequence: CASGGQILYGYTF. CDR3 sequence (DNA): TGTGCCAGCGGCGGACAGATTCTCTATGGCTACACCTTC.

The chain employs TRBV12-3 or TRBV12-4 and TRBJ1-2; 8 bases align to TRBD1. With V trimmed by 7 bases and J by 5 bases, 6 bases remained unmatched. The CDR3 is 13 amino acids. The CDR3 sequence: CASTADRVYGYTF. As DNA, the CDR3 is TGTGCCAGCACCGCGGACAGGGTGTATGGCTACACCTTC.

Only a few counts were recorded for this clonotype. The CDR3 sequence is CSARPIGYGYTF. CDR3 DNA: TGCAGTGCTAGGCCCATCGGGTATGGCTACACCTTC. This rearrangement joins TRBV20-1 to TRBJ1-2, with unresolved D. Germline loops: CDR1 DFQATT, CDR2 SNEGSKA (reference sequence). The CDR3 loop spans 12 amino acids. V lost 3 bases, J lost 5 bases, and 10 bases lay in between.

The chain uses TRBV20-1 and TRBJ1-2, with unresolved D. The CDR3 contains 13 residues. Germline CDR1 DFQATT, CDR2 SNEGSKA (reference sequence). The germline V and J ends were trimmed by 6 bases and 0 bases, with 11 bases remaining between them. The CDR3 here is CSAPLETNYGYTF. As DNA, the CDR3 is TGCAGTGCCCCCCTCGAGACTAACTATGGCTACACCTTC.

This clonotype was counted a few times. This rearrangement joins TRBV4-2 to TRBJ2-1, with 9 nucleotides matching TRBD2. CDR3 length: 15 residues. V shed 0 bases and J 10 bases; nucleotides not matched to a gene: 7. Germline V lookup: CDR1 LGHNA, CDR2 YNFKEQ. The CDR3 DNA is TGTGCCAGCAGCCAAGAAGGAGCGGGGGGAATAGAGCAGTTCTTC. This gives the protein CASSQEGAGGIEQFF.

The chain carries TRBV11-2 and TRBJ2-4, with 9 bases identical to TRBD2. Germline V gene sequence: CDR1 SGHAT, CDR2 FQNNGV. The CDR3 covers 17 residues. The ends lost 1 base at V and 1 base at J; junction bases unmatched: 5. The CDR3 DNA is TGTGCCAGCAGCTTAGGTTGGAGCGGGGGGGCCAAAAACATTCAGTACTTC. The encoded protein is CASSLGWSGGAKNIQYF.

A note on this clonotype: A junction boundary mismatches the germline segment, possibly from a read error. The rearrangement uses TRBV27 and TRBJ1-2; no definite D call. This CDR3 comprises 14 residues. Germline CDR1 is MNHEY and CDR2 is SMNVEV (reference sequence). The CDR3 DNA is TGTGCCAGCAGTCTATCGGGCAGGAATCGGGGCTACACCTTC. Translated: CASSLSGRNRGYTF.

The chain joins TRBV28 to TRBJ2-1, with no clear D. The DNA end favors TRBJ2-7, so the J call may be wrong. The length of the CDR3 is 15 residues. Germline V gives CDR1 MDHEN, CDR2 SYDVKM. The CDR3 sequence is CASSFGPSSYNEQYF. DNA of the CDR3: TGTGCCAGCAGTTTTGGCCCCAGCTCCTACAATGAGCAGTACTTC.

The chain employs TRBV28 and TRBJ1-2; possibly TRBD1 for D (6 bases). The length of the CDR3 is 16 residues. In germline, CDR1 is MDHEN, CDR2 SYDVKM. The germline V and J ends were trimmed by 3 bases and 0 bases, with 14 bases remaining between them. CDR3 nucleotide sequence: TGTGCCAGCAGTTTCCCTCCGAGGGGGACTAACTATGGCTACACCTTC. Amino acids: CASSFPPRGTNYGYTF.

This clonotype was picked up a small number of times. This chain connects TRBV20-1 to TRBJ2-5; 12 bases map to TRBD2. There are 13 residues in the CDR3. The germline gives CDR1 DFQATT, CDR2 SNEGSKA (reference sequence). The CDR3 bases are TGCAGAGGACTAGCGGGGCCACAAGAGACCCAGTACTTC. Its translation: CRGLAGPQETQYF.

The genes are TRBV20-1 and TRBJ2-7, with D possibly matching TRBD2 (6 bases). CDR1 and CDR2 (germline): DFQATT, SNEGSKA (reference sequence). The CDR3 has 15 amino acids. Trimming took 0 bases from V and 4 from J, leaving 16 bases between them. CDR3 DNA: TGCAGTGCTAGAGATATAGGTAGCGGCAGGTACGAGCAGTACTTC. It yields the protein CSARDIGSGRYEQYF.

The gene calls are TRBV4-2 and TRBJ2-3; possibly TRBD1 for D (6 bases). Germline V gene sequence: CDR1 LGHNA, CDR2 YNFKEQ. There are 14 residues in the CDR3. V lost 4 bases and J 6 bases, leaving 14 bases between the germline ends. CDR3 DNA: TGTGCCAGCAGCCGAGACAGGTATGTGGATACGCAGTATTTT. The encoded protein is CASSRDRYVDTQYF.

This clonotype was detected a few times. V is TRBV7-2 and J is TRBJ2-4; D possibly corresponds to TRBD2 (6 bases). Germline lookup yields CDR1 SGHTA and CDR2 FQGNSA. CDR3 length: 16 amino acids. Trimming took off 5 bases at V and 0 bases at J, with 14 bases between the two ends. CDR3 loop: CASSGGAGLAKNIQYF. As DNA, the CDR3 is TGTGCCAGCAGCGGAGGGGCGGGCCTAGCCAAAAACATTCAGTACTTC.